There are many counts of the clone carrying this T cell receptor beta chain. Its antigen remains unidentified. This sample was included in a study of T-cell reconstitution after alpha-beta-depleted transplantation in children. Unique molecular identifiers were incorporated when the TCRbeta library was constructed. From the PCR reads, TCRdb called clonotypes with MiXCR, one entry per CDR3 protein. The sample has fewer than 350,000 distinct CDR3 sequences; around 10% are singletons. V trimming: 7 bases; J trimming: 8 bases; junction bases outside the gene matches: 4. In germline, CDR1 is WSHSY, CDR2 SAAADI. The CDR3 spans 13 residues. Study-wide findings and caveats: At day 60, the high TCRbeta diversity found in some patients originated from recipient T cells and thymic progenitors that had survived. From newly produced T cells came most of the T-cell counts and diversity one year after transplant. Where alpha-beta T cells came from about two months after transplant was reportedly several hundred expanded graft clones.

The TCR originated in a male patient between 2 and 10 years old who had a stem cell transplant for chronic granulomatous disease, so the T cells may come from the graft donor. The chain links TRBV10-2 to TRBJ1-6; 8 nucleotides line up with TRBD1. The sequencing here drew on peripheral blood, taken 180 days after TCRalphabeta/CD19-depleted stem cell transplant. CDR3 DNA sequence: TGCGCCAGCATGGACAGGGCATATTCACCCCTCCACTTT. It is translated as CASMDRAYSPLHF.